The rows below give T cell receptor beta chains drawn from one sample of a study of cytomegalovirus exposure and HLA in healthy donors. TCRdb's table, derived via immunoSEQ multiplex PCR, lists solely in-frame clones and lacks some. The sample yields 200,000 to 250,000 clones, roughly 80% seen once. The sample taken for sequencing was PBMCs. These receptors were collected from a man aged 30 to 39 in good health and CMV-seronegative. CDR3s leave out the opening cysteine and the closing phenylalanine or tryptophan.

J gene: TRBJ1-4; V gene: TRBV4-1; CDR3 protein: ASSQDRGLRDEKLF
J gene: TRBJ2-1; V gene: TRBV28; CDR3 protein: ASSPAAGWQF
J gene: TRBJ1-5; V gene: TRBV25-1; CDR3 protein: ASSGVGGNQPQH
J gene: TRBJ1-1; V gene: TRBV20-1; CDR3 protein: SATGVREAF
J gene: TRBJ1-2; V gene: TRBV6-6; CDR3 protein: ASRPPTTVNGYT
J gene: TRBJ1-1; V gene: TRBV15; CDR3 protein: ATSPDRANTEAF
J gene: TRBJ2-7; V gene: TRBV6-5; CDR3 protein: ASSPGGYEQY
J gene: TRBJ2-1; V gene: TRBV20-1; CDR3 protein: SASTGYEQF
J gene: TRBJ2-5; V gene: TRBV6-1; CDR3 protein: ASLIAGASGTQY
J gene: TRBJ2-7; V gene: TRBV2; CDR3 protein: ATQEQTNYEQY